Following are 30 T cell receptor beta chains from one sample sequenced in a study of blood T cell repertoires in COVID-19. This table comes from immunoSEQ multiplex PCR, and its TCRdb copy is limited to in-frame clones, with some not included. The sample includes about 250,000 clones, 84% of them seen just once. The sequenced sample was peripheral blood. These receptors were obtained from a man aged 45-60 years with acute or convalescent COVID-19.

This rearrangement joins TRBV7-9 to TRBJ2-1, with D possibly TRBD2 on 5 matching bases. CDR3 length equals 12 residues. Per the germline V gene, CDR1 is SEHNR and CDR2 is FQNEAQ (reference sequence). V was clipped by 5 bases and J by 6 bases, with 8 bases between them. The CDR3 region is CASSNGINEQFF. The CDR3 DNA follows: TGTGCCAGCAGCAACGGGATCAATGAGCAGTTCTTC. Filled out from reference TRBV7-9 and TRBJ2-1, the complete variable domain reads DTGVSQNPRHKITKRGQNVTFRCDPISEHNRLYWYRQTLGQGPEFLTYFQNEAQLEKSRLLSDRFSAERPKGSFSTLEIQRTEQGDSAMYLCASSNGINEQFFGPGTRLTVL.

The CDR3 region has the DNA TGTGCCAGCAGCCCAGGACAGTACGAGCAGTACTTC. Protein: CASSPGQYEQYF. The rearrangement uses TRBV5-4 and TRBJ2-7; D is perhaps TRBD1 (6 bases). Trimming stripped 4 bases from V and 4 bases from J, with 9 bases between. Germline V gives CDR1 SGHNT, CDR2 YYREEE (reference sequence). This CDR3 is built from 12 residues.

The chain carries TRBV13 and TRBJ2-3, with 7 bases identical to TRBD1. The CDR3 length is 15 residues. The V segment lost 1 base and the J segment 0 bases; nucleotides outside the gene matches: 1. The germline gives CDR1 PRHDT, CDR2 FYEKMQ (reference sequence). CDR3 residues: CASSLETGSTDTQYF. CDR3 nucleotide sequence: TGTGCCAGCAGCTTAGAGACAGGGAGCACAGATACGCAGTATTTT.

This rearrangement joins TRBV3-1 (or the pseudogene TRBV3-2) to TRBJ2-5; tentatively, D is TRBD1 (6 bases). The germline V and J ends were trimmed by 3 bases and 6 bases, with 20 bases remaining between them. The germline V gene encodes CDR1 LGHDT and CDR2 YNNKEL (reference sequence). This CDR3 is 16 amino acids long. CDR3 DNA sequence: TGTGCCAGCAGCCACCTCTCAGGGGCAGGGAGAAAGACCCAGTACTTC. Encoded protein: CASSHLSGAGRKTQYF.

The V call is TRBV15, the J call TRBJ2-3; no clear D gene. Germline lookup yields CDR1 LNHNV and CDR2 YYDKDF (reference sequence). The CDR3 is 14 residues long. Trimming took 0 bases from V and 4 from J, leaving 8 bases between them. The CDR3 spells CATSRDAVADTQYF. The CDR3 DNA sequence: TGTGCCACCAGCAGAGATGCGGTCGCAGATACGCAGTATTTT.

CDR3 DNA: TGTGCCACCAGCAGAAAGGCTTCCGAGCTAGCGGGCTACAATGAGCAGTTCTTC. Translation gives CATSRKASELAGYNEQFF. This chain links TRBV15 with TRBJ2-1, with TRBD2 matching 8 bases. The CDR3 length is 18 residues. Looked up from germline, CDR1 is LNHNV and CDR2 is YYDKDF (reference sequence). V trimming: 2 bases; J trimming: 3 bases; junction bases outside the gene matches: 12.

V and J are TRBV7-9 and TRBJ2-1; 9 bases are a match to TRBD1. Per germline, CDR1 SEHNR and CDR2 FQNEAQ (reference sequence). The J segment lost 3 bases and the V segment lost 6 bases, leaving 9 bases of the junction unmatched. This CDR3 is built from 16 residues. CDR3 loop: CASRQPQGAYYNEQFF. DNA of the CDR3: TGTGCCAGCAGGCAACCACAGGGGGCCTACTACAATGAGCAGTTCTTC.

The V and J genes are TRBV5-4 and TRBJ2-5, with 10 nucleotides matching TRBD2. The J segment lost 5 bases and the V segment lost 5 bases, leaving 6 bases of the junction unmatched. The CDR3 runs to 14 residues. Germline CDR1 and CDR2: SGHNT and YYREEE (reference sequence). CDR3 nucleotide sequence: TGTGCCAGCAGTCGAGCGGGAGGGCCGGAGACCCAGTACTTC. Protein product: CASSRAGGPETQYF. Supplemented by reference TRBV5-4 and TRBJ2-5, the full variable domain reads ETGVTQSPTHLIKTRGQQVTLRCSSQSGHNTVSWYQQALGQGPQFIFQYYREEENGRGNFPPRFSGLQFPNYSSELNVNALELDDSALYLCASSRAGGPETQYFGPGTRLLVL.

The CDR3 DNA sequence: TGCGCCAGCAGATTTGCTAGAGGACTAGCGGGTGGTATAGAGACCCAGTACTTC. This codes for CASRFARGLAGGIETQYF. The genes are TRBV5-1 and TRBJ2-5, with 11 bases lining up with TRBD2. V lost 5 bases to trimming and J lost 4 bases; unmatched junction nucleotides: 16. Germline CDR1 reads SGHRS; CDR2 reads YFSETQ. There are 18 residues in the CDR3. Full variable domain (outside the CDR3, taken from reference TRBV5-1 and TRBJ2-5): KAGVTQTPRYLIKTRGQQVTLSCSPISGHRSVSWYQQTPGQGLQFLFEYFSETQRNKGNFPGRFSGRQFSNSRSEMNVSTLELGDSALYLCASRFARGLAGGIETQYFGPGTRLLVL.

The chain joins TRBV4-2 to TRBJ1-5; 7 nucleotides line up with TRBD1. Trimming took 4 bases from V and 4 from J; bases not matched to a gene: 4. From germline, CDR1 is LGHNA and CDR2 YNFKEQ. This CDR3 is built from 14 residues. The DNA for the CDR3 is TGTGCCAGCAGCCTAGGGGACAGTAATCAGCCCCAGCATTTT. Its translation: CASSLGDSNQPQHF.

This sequence joins TRBV16 and TRBJ2-3; 10 positions agree with TRBD1. The CDR3 length is 16 residues. With V trimmed by 4 bases and J by 5 bases, 9 bases remained unmatched. Germline CDR1 and CDR2: KGHSY and FQNENV. CDR3 bases: TGTGCCAGCAGCCCCCCAGGGACAGGGGAGCGAGATACGCAGTATTTT. Translation gives CASSPPGTGERDTQYF.

This clone was recorded once. V and J are TRBV20-1 and TRBJ2-7, with D perhaps matching TRBD1 (6 bases). Germline CDR1 reads DFQATT; CDR2 reads SNEGSKA (reference sequence). The CDR3 contains 15 residues. The V end was cut by 3 bases, the J end by 2 bases, with 17 bases between. CDR3 protein: CSASNPTRGTYEQYF. The CDR3 DNA sequence: TGCAGTGCTAGTAATCCCACCAGGGGCACCTACGAGCAGTACTTC.

V usage is TRBV18 and J usage is TRBJ2-1, with D possibly matching TRBD2 (6 bases). The CDR3 extends over 14 amino acids. Trimming stripped 3 bases from V and 7 bases from J, with 13 bases between. Germline loops: CDR1 KGHSH, CDR2 LQKENI. CDR3 bases: TGTGCCAGCTCACCGGGCAGGGAGGTGAATGAGCAGTTCTTC. Protein sequence: CASSPGREVNEQFF.

This chain joins TRBV12-5 and TRBJ1-3; no definite D call. Germline V lookup: CDR1 LGHNT, CDR2 FRNRAP. The CDR3 contains 16 residues. With 5 bases removed from V and 0 bases from J, the gap between germline ends came to 14 bases. The CDR3 DNA follows: TGTGCTAGTGGTCCCGGGATGCCGAGCTCTGGAAACACCATATATTTT. Amino acid sequence: CASGPGMPSSGNTIYF.

V gene TRBV5-4 combines with J gene TRBJ2-7, with 7 bases aligning to TRBD1. Per germline, CDR1 SGHNT and CDR2 YYREEE (reference sequence). V was clipped by 3 bases and J by 6 bases; unmatched bases: 6. The CDR3 is 13 residues long. CDR3 nucleotide sequence: TGTGCCAGCAGCTCCCGGGACAGCGGCGAGCAGTACTTC. Translating gives CASSSRDSGEQYF.

The chain carries TRBV19 and TRBJ1-2, with 7 bases matching TRBD1. The CDR3 extends over 13 amino acids. The V segment lost 4 bases and the J segment 7 bases; nucleotides outside the gene matches: 6. Per germline, CDR1 LNHDA and CDR2 SQIVND (reference sequence). CDR3 amino acids: CASSTRDRFGYTF. CDR3 DNA sequence: TGTGCCAGTAGTACCCGGGACAGATTTGGCTACACCTTC. Drawing the rest from reference TRBV19 and TRBJ1-2, the complete variable domain is DGGITQSPKYLFRKEGQNVTLSCEQNLNHDAMYWYRQDPGQGLRLIYYSQIVNDFQKGDIAEGYSVSREKKESFPLTVTSAQKNPTAFYLCASSTRDRFGYTFGSGTRLTVV.

This rearrangement joins TRBV5-5 to TRBJ2-7; 9 nucleotides match TRBD1. The CDR3 spans 15 residues. The ends lost 2 bases at V and 3 bases at J; junction bases unmatched: 6. Germline values: CDR1 SGHKS, CDR2 YYEKEE (reference sequence). This CDR3 is CASSFPGQGLYEQYF. CDR3 in DNA: TGTGCCAGCAGCTTCCCGGGACAGGGCCTCTACGAGCAGTACTTC.

This rearrangement joins TRBV4-1 to TRBJ1-2; TRBD1 matches at 9 bases. V was pared by 2 bases and J by 5 bases, with 9 bases of the junction left unmatched. The CDR3 consists of 16 residues. Germline assignment: CDR1 MGHRA and CDR2 YSYEKL. For the CDR3, the DNA is TGCGCCAGCAGCCAAAATACAGGGGGCGCTTGGTATGGCTACACCTTC. Amino acids: CASSQNTGGAWYGYTF.

This clone was observed a handful of times. The rearrangement joins TRBV27 to TRBJ1-5, with D uncertain. Between the trimmed V and J ends, which lost 6 bases and 0 bases, there was a span of 9 bases. CDR3 length: 14 amino acids. Germline CDR1 reads MNHEY; CDR2 reads SMNVEV (reference sequence). The CDR3 DNA sequence: TGTGCCAGCAGCCCTCAGGATAGCAATCAGCCCCAGCATTTT. It yields the protein CASSPQDSNQPQHF.

V usage is TRBV5-6 and J usage is TRBJ1-2; 10 bases fit TRBD1. Germline V gene lookup returns CDR1 SGHDT and CDR2 YYEEEE. The CDR3 sequence is 16 residues long. With V trimmed by 4 bases and J by 0 bases, 6 bases remained unmatched. The CDR3 DNA reads TGTGCCAGCAGCCTCGGACAGGGGGGAGCTAACTATGGCTACACCTTC. Translation: CASSLGQGGANYGYTF.

This clone was seen a single time. The chain carries TRBV4-1 and TRBJ1-5, with TRBD1 matching over 7 bases. CDR1 is MGHRA and CDR2 is YSYEKL in the germline V gene. The CDR3 sequence is 15 residues long. V dropped 3 bases and J dropped 3; count of bases not matched to a gene: 5. CDR3 coding DNA: TGCGCCAGCAGCCAGGCCCAGGGGGTCAATCAGCCCCAGCATTTT. The encoded protein is CASSQAQGVNQPQHF.

The chain couples TRBV11-1 to TRBJ2-7, with 9 bases fitting TRBD1. The CDR3 length is 15 residues. The germline gives CDR1 SGHAT, CDR2 FQDESV (reference sequence). J gave up 1 base and V 1 base, and 2 bases lay outside the gene matches. The DNA for the CDR3 is TGTGCCAGCAGCTTAGTGACAGGGGGTTCCTACGAGCAGTACTTC. Translation gives CASSLVTGGSYEQYF.

This sequence joins TRBV6-5 and TRBJ1-6, with 7 bases lining up with TRBD1. The germline V gene has CDR1 MNHEY and CDR2 SVGAGI. The CDR3 covers 14 residues. J gave up 10 bases and V 6 bases, and 9 bases lay outside the gene matches. The CDR3 coding sequence is TGTGCCAGCAGCACAGGGGAGTCAGGATCACCCCTCCACTTT. It encodes CASSTGESGSPLHF.

CDR3 in DNA: TGTGCCAGCTCATCCGGGACAGACTACACTGAAGCTTTCTTT. Encoded protein: CASSSGTDYTEAFF. This chain uses TRBV18 with TRBJ1-1, with 7 bases lining up with TRBD1. Looked up from germline, CDR1 is KGHSH and CDR2 is LQKENI. The CDR3 length is 14 residues. Trimming removed 5 bases from V and 3 bases from J; junction bases left unmatched: 6.

V gene TRBV24-1 combines with J gene TRBJ2-1, with 7 bases fitting TRBD1. The CDR3 is 15 residues long. V shed 3 bases and J 7 bases; nucleotides not matched to a gene: 8. CDR1 is KGHDR, CDR2 SFDVKD, per germline. Written as DNA, the CDR3 is TGTGCCACCAGTGATCAGGACAGGTTGGGGAATGAGCAGTTCTTC. Its protein product is CATSDQDRLGNEQFF.

This chain links TRBV6-1 with TRBJ2-1, with 9 bases fitting TRBD2. The CDR3 is 16 amino acids. The germline CDR1 and CDR2 sequences are MNHNS and SASEGT. J was trimmed by 5 bases and V by 1 base; bases with no gene match: 6. CDR3 in DNA: TGTGCCAGCAGTGAAGGGGCTGGCGGGAGGGACAATGAGCAGTTCTTC. Its protein product is CASSEGAGGRDNEQFF.

The chain joins TRBV27 to TRBJ1-1; the D gene is possibly TRBD1 (6 bases). CDR1 is MNHEY, CDR2 SMNVEV, per germline (reference sequence). Trimming pared 2 bases from V and 3 bases from J, leaving 10 bases between. The CDR3 is 14 amino acids. CDR3 residues: CASSLTGHYTEAFF. CDR3 DNA: TGTGCCAGCAGTTTAACGGGACATTACACTGAAGCTTTCTTT.

In this sample, this clone turned up once. J is TRBJ2-1 and V is TRBV6-5; 8 bases fit TRBD2. The germline CDR1 and CDR2 sequences are MNHEY and SVGAGI. This CDR3 contains 13 residues. With V trimmed by 10 bases and J by 3 bases, 5 bases remained unmatched. The CDR3 region has the DNA TGTGCCACAAAGCGGGAGTTCTACAATGAGCAGTTCTTC. The encoded protein is CATKREFYNEQFF.

The gene calls are TRBV5-1 and TRBJ2-7; TRBD1 matches 7 bases. V was pared by 5 bases and J by 2 bases, with 10 bases of the junction left unmatched. The CDR3 sequence is 15 residues long. Germline CDR1 and CDR2: SGHRS and YFSETQ. CDR3 sequence reads: CASSFSGTATYEQYF. The CDR3 DNA reads TGCGCCAGCAGTTTTTCCGGGACAGCGACCTACGAGCAGTACTTC.

A remark on this clone: Other DNA sequences of this sample code for an identical CDR3. Written as DNA, the CDR3 is TGTGCCAGCAGCCATCAGGGGGCGGGCGAAAAACTGTTTTTT. Translated, it gives CASSHQGAGEKLFF. V and J are TRBV3-1 (or the pseudogene TRBV3-2) and TRBJ1-4; 8 nucleotides agree with TRBD1. Germline trimming cut 3 bases from V and 8 bases from J; bases unmatched to any gene: 5. The germline V gene has CDR1 LGHDT and CDR2 YNNKEL (reference sequence). There are 14 residues in the CDR3.